Described below is a single T cell receptor (beta chain) sequence and its context. The antigen is unknown. This sequence may be a read error, since a much larger clone differs from it by one base. Starting material for RNA and DNA co-extraction consisted of about 17-30 mg of unsorted bulk tissue. The CDR3 length is 13 residues. Germline CDR1 and CDR2: SGHRS and YFSETQ. The data stem from a study of tumor-infiltrating lymphocytes in primary liver carcinoma. General observations from the study: Compared with blood, tumor repertoires held significantly more in their top 250 clones. Overlap in tumor-adjacent and tumor-blood pairs fell below that of tumor region pairs.

A constant-region primer served to make TCR beta cDNA from about 0.45 ug total RNA. Three nested multiplex PCR rounds, a slightly modified ARM-PCR method, built the TCR beta libraries. It was with TRBV1-TRBV30 forward primers and a C-beta reverse primer that the first two PCR rounds were run, at around 9 cycles each. TCRdb re-derived calls from the multiplex PCR reads in MiXCR, one entry per CDR3 protein. Among under 200,000 distinct CDR3 sequences listed, 70% to 90% were seen once. The sample was tumor tissue from primary liver carcinoma. The chain couples TRBV5-1 to TRBJ2-4, with a tentative D call TRBD2 (5 bases). This clonotype was sampled from a man aged 40-49 years with primary liver carcinoma and hepatitis B virus infection. The CDR3 DNA reads as TGCGACAGCAGCTTAGGCCAGAGGGACATTCAGTACTTC. It encodes CDSSLGQRDIQYF.